Listed below are T cell receptor beta chains from one sample, sequenced in a study of T cell repertoires in cytomegalovirus infection. No antigen has been identified for these receptors. Via MiXCR, TCRdb re-called the reads, giving one row per CDR3 protein. The sample has some 200,000 distinct CDR3 sequences, around 35% seen once. Here the sequenced sample was CD8+ T cells from cultured PBMCs, taken from culture after CMV antigen stimulation. The receptors stem from a human donor in good health (CMV status not recorded). Some clones in this sample may be carry-over from other donors' samples. The CDR3 runs from the conserved cysteine through the conserved F or W. The D gene is left open where the match is weak. The size entry is marked missing in some rows and otherwise reads once, few, many or a size class.

TRBJ2-5,few,17,TRBD2,TRBV28,CASSLEIGTSGQETQYF,TGTGCCAGCAGTTTAGAAATCGGAACTAGCGGGCAAGAGACCCAGTACTTC
TRBJ2-3,NA,15,TRBD2,TRBV7-9,CASSSSGASTDTQYF,TGTGCCAGCAGCTCTAGCGGGGCTAGCACAGATACGCAGTATTTT
TRBJ2-5,NA,14,NA,TRBV6-5,CASSSLSFQETQYF,TGTGCCAGCAGTTCCCTCTCCTTCCAAGAGACCCAGTACTTC
TRBJ2-2,NA,16,TRBD1,TRBV7-3,CASSFLGQGASGELFF,TGTGCCAGCAGCTTCCTGGGACAGGGGGCTTCGGGGGAGCTGTTTTTT
TRBJ2-7,once,15,NA,TRBV27,CASSLDRPLDREQYF,TGTGCCAGCAGTCTCGACAGGCCCCTGGATAGGGAGCAGTACTTC
TRBJ1-5,NA,14,TRBD1,TRBV12-3/TRBV12-4,CASRETGGNQPQHF,TGTGCCAGCAGGGAGACAGGGGGAAACCAGCCCCAGCATTTT
TRBJ2-1,NA,15,TRBD2,TRBV7-6,CASSTGLAGGNEQFF,TGTGCCAGCAGCACTGGACTAGCGGGGGGGAATGAGCAGTTCTTC
TRBJ1-6,NA,17,NA,TRBV7-8,CASSFFGVTGGNSPLHF,TGTGCCAGCAGCTTTTTCGGCGTAACCGGCGGAAATTCACCCCTCCACTTT
TRBJ2-3,NA,14,NA,TRBV19,CASSTGLRTDTQYF,TGTGCCAGTAGTACCGGACTACGAACAGATACGCAGTATTTT
TRBJ2-2,NA,16,TRBD2,TRBV7-6,CASSLAGGSEAGELFF,TGTGCCAGCAGCTTAGCGGGAGGGAGTGAAGCCGGGGAGCTGTTTTTT
TRBJ2-7,NA,18,NA,TRBV12-3/TRBV12-4,CASSWATRDLERLYEQYF,TGTGCCAGCAGTTGGGCGACTAGGGACTTGGAGAGGCTCTACGAGCAGTACTTC
TRBJ1-5,NA,14,NA,TRBV5-6,CASSEDSSNQPQHF,TGTGCCAGCAGCGAAGACAGTAGCAATCAGCCCCAGCATTTT
TRBJ2-3,NA,15,TRBD2,TRBV6-6,CASNFESGITDTQYF,TGTGCCAGCAACTTCGAGAGCGGGATCACAGATACGCAGTATTTT
TRBJ2-5,NA,17,NA,TRBV11-2,CASSLEDVRVLPGDQYF,TGTGCCAGCAGCTTAGAGGACGTCCGGGTTCTACCTGGGGACCAGTACTTC
TRBJ1-1,NA,15,NA,TRBV19,CASSGYDTTGAEAFF,TGTGCCAGTAGCGGATATGACACTACGGGGGCTGAAGCTTTCTTT
TRBJ2-1,NA,16,NA,TRBV7-8,CASSLKMIVADNEQFF,TGTGCCAGCAGCTTAAAAATGATAGTAGCGGACAATGAGCAGTTCTTC
TRBJ2-7,NA,17,NA,TRBV20-1,CSAHVLANLRAPYEQYF,TGCAGTGCCCATGTCCTAGCGAACCTAAGAGCCCCCTACGAGCAGTACTTC
TRBJ1-1,NA,12,NA,TRBV30,CACQGENTEAFF,TGTGCCTGCCAGGGTGAGAACACTGAAGCTTTCTTT
TRBJ1-5,NA,13,TRBD1,TRBV19,CASEQGMGQPQHF,TGTGCCAGTGAACAGGGGATGGGACAGCCCCAGCATTTT
TRBJ2-3,NA,14,NA,TRBV7-9,CASKSSTSTDTQYF,TGTGCCAGCAAGTCGTCTACTAGCACAGATACGCAGTATTTT
TRBJ1-2,NA,15,NA,TRBV12-3/TRBV12-4,CASTPQGLSHYGYTF,TGTGCCAGCACCCCCCAGGGGCTTTCCCACTATGGCTACACCTTC
TRBJ2-1,few,14,TRBD2,TRBV7-9,CASSPPGGFNEQFF,TGTGCCAGCAGCCCCCCCGGGGGGTTCAATGAGCAGTTCTTC
TRBJ2-7,NA,13,NA,TRBV5-1,CASSLVKNYEQYF,TGCGCCAGCAGCTTGGTCAAGAACTACGAGCAGTACTTC
TRBJ2-7,NA,17,TRBD2,TRBV7-3,CASSPGTSGDSSYEQYF,TGTGCCAGCAGCCCTGGGACTAGCGGGGACAGCTCCTACGAGCAGTACTTC
TRBJ2-5,NA,13,NA,TRBV27,CASSRQVQETQYF,TGTGCCAGCAGCCGACAGGTCCAAGAGACCCAGTACTTC
TRBJ1-2,NA,15,TRBD1,TRBV27,CASSLRGDRKLGYTF,TGTGCCAGCAGTTTAAGAGGGGACAGGAAACTTGGCTACACCTTC
TRBJ2-1,few,17,NA,TRBV4-2,CASSQDPASSSYNEQFF,TGTGCCAGCAGCCAAGATCCAGCCTCCAGCTCCTACAATGAGCAGTTCTTC
TRBJ1-5,NA,13,NA,TRBV9,CASHPREGQPQHF,TGTGCCAGCCACCCGAGGGAAGGCCAGCCCCAGCATTTT